The clone carrying this TCR beta chain was observed a few times. What it recognizes is unknown. Germline loops: CDR1 SSHAT, CDR2 FNYEAQ (reference sequence). The V gene end was trimmed by 5 bases and the J gene end by 6 bases; junction bases not matched to a gene: 10. This CDR3 is built from 16 residues. Expressed TCRB transcripts got sequenced, as all isolated RNA was reverse transcribed. Assay used: immunoSEQ multiplex PCR; TCRdb lists only in-frame clones, some missing. The sample records 200,000 to 300,000 clones, 13% to 15% being singletons. One heparinised draw, averaging around 0.12 L, was taken per donor. These data belong to a study of beta chain features in type 1 diabetes. General study results and limits: In the patient group, naive, central memory and Treg TCRB repertoires seemed more alike than in the healthy donor group. Shorter templates might be favored by PCR, and equally so in patients and in controls.

The chain recombines TRBV7-7 with TRBJ2-1; 10 bases fit TRBD2. The source is a woman aged 40-49 years in good health. The sample consisted of naive CD4+ T cells from blood. The CDR3 DNA follows: TGTGCCAGCAGCCGTAACGGAGCGGGGGGGTTCAATGAGCAGTTCTTC. Translating gives CASSRNGAGGFNEQFF.